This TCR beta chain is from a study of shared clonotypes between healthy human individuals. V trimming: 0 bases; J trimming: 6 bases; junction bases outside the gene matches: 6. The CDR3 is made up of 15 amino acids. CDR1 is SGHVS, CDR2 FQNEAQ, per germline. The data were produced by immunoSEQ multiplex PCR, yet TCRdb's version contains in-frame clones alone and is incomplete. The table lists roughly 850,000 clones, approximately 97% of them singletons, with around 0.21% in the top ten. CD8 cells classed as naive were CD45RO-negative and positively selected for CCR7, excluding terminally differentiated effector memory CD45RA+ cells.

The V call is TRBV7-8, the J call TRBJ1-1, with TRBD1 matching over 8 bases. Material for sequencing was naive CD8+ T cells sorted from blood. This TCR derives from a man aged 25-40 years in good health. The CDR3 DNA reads TGTGCCAGCAGCTTAGCTCCAGGGGGCTTACCTGAAGCTTTCTTT. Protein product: CASSLAPGGLPEAFF.